This T cell receptor beta chain was found in a study of early T cells in non-severe SARS-CoV-2 infection. Study at large: The study sequenced bulk RNA from unsorted whole blood, with chains unpaired.

A few counts support this clonotype. V lost 2 bases to trimming and J lost 8 bases, with 9 bases between them. The CDR3 spans 12 residues. From germline, CDR1 is MDHEN and CDR2 SYDVKM. In the library, individual cDNA molecules carried attached unique molecular identifiers. MiXCR, applied by TCRdb to the 5' RACE reads, yields one record per CDR3 protein. The sample holds approximately 83,000 distinct CDR3 sequences, 11% to 15% seen once. The chain couples TRBV28 to TRBJ1-2, with D unclear. The TCR originated in an adult who was a healthcare worker with PCR-confirmed SARS-CoV-2 infection or an uninfected control (not recorded which). Input material: whole blood. The CDR3 is CASSLSGRGYTF. CDR3 in DNA: TGTGCCAGCAGTTTAAGCGGGAGAGGCTACACCTTC.